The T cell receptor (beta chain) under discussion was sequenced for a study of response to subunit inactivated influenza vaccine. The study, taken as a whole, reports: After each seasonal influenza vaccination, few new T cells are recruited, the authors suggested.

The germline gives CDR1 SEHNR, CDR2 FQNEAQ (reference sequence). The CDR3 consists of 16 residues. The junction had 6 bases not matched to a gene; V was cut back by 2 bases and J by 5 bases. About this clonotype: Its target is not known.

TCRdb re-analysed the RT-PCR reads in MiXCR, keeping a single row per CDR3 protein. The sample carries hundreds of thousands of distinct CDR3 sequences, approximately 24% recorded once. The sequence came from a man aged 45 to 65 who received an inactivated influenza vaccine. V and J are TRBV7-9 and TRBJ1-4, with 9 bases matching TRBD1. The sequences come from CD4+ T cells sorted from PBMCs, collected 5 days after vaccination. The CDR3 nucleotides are TGTGCCAGCAGCTTACCATCCGGGACAGGGAATGAAAAACTGTTTTTT. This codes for CASSLPSGTGNEKLFF.